This T cell receptor beta chain was obtained from a study of shared T cell receptors in the human thymus. The germline CDR1 and CDR2 sequences are MGHRA and YSYEKL. J was trimmed by 7 bases and V by 1 base; bases with no gene match: 10. The CDR3 runs to 18 residues. Sequenced by immunoSEQ multiplex PCR; TCRdb stores in-frame clones only, minus some. The data contain hundreds of thousands of clones, roughly 90% of them singletons. The count of this clone is one. The sample also formed part of further work on human thymus T cells.

The clonotype comes from a boy under two years old with a congenital heart defect. The sequencing sample was made of thymocytes. The chain links TRBV4-1 to TRBJ2-2; 12 bases fit TRBD2. In DNA, the CDR3 is TGCGCCAGCAGCCAAGCCATCACTAGCGGGAGGAAGGACGGGGAGCTGTTTTTT. It codes for CASSQAITSGRKDGELFF.